One and the same sample provided the 14 T cell receptor beta chains below, sequenced in a study of blood T cells in healthy people across ages. PCR was performed a second time for about 7 to 11 cycles using a sample-barcoded 5' primer and a J-beta primer mix. TCRdb called the 5' RACE reads again in MiXCR, with one record for every CDR3 protein. This table has 700,000 or so distinct CDR3 sequences, 22% appearing once. Input material: blood. These receptors were collected from a man between 70 and 80 years old in good health.

The chain couples TRBV5-1 to TRBJ2-2; tentatively, D is TRBD2 (6 bases). The germline gives CDR1 SGHRS, CDR2 YFSETQ. Trimming cost V 5 bases and J 1 base, with 12 bases left between them. This CDR3 spans 15 amino acids. The CDR3 here is CASRRAGLNTGELFF. The CDR3 nucleotides are TGCGCCAGCAGGAGAGCGGGTCTGAACACCGGGGAGCTGTTTTTT. Combining the CDR3 with reference TRBV5-1 and TRBJ2-2 gives the whole variable domain KAGVTQTPRYLIKTRGQQVTLSCSPISGHRSVSWYQQTPGQGLQFLFEYFSETQRNKGNFPGRFSGRQFSNSRSEMNVSTLELGDSALYLCASRRAGLNTGELFFGEGSRLTVL.

The V gene is TRBV5-1, the J gene TRBJ1-2; 7 bases are a match to TRBD1. This CDR3 contains 16 residues. J was trimmed by 3 bases and V by 0 bases; bases with no gene match: 8. Germline loops: CDR1 SGHRS, CDR2 YFSETQ. CDR3: CASSLAPTGRDYGYTF. The CDR3 DNA is TGCGCCAGCAGCTTGGCCCCGACAGGGAGGGACTATGGCTACACCTTC.

This clonotype was seen only a few times. The chain links TRBV19 to TRBJ2-7; possibly TRBD1 for D (5 bases). V dropped 5 bases and J dropped 1 base, with 9 bases sitting between them. Germline V gene sequence: CDR1 LNHDA, CDR2 SQIVND (reference sequence). CDR3 length: 13 residues. The CDR3, as DNA: TGTGCCAGTAGTTCACAGGCATCCTACGAGCAGTACTTC. Protein product: CASSSQASYEQYF. The full variable domain, rest sourced from reference TRBV19 and TRBJ2-7, is DGGITQSPKYLFRKEGQNVTLSCEQNLNHDAMYWYRQDPGQGLRLIYYSQIVNDFQKGDIAEGYSVSREKKESFPLTVTSAQKNPTAFYLCASSSQASYEQYFGPGTRLTVT.

This clonotype was counted a few times. The V gene is TRBV3-1, the J gene TRBJ2-7; D unclear. CDR3 length equals 15 residues. Per the germline V gene, CDR1 is LGHDT and CDR2 is YNNKEL (reference sequence). The V and J ends lost 3 bases and 5 bases respectively, with 17 bases between them. The CDR3 reads CASSQTYANPNEQYF. The CDR3 DNA reads TGTGCCAGCAGCCAGACATACGCGAACCCCAACGAGCAGTACTTC.

The chain links TRBV7-2 to TRBJ1-6; maybe TRBD1 (6 bases). Per the germline V gene, CDR1 is SGHTA and CDR2 is FQGNSA. Trimming removed 5 bases at V and 7 bases at J, with 18 bases between. The CDR3 is 16 residues long. The CDR3 DNA reads TGTGCCAGCAGCCGATTTTCTTGGGACAAGAATTCACCCCTCCACTTT. It codes for CASSRFSWDKNSPLHF.

This clonotype was seen only a few times. The chain joins TRBV6-6 to TRBJ1-3; unclear D gene. Germline V gene sequence: CDR1 MNHNY, CDR2 SVGAGI (reference sequence). The CDR3 runs 15 residues. V was pared by 6 bases and J by 4 bases, with 16 bases between. The CDR3 loop is CASSLAAGWGNTIYF. DNA of the CDR3: TGTGCCAGCAGCCTCGCAGCAGGATGGGGAAACACCATATATTTT.

This clonotype was seen more than once but under ten times. This rearrangement joins TRBV20-1 to TRBJ1-2; 7 nucleotides match TRBD1. The germline V gene has CDR1 DFQATT and CDR2 SNEGSKA (reference sequence). V was clipped by 0 bases and J by 7 bases; unmatched bases: 8. The CDR3 is 14 amino acids. CDR3 residues: CSAREIGGGGGYTF. In DNA form, the CDR3 reads TGCAGTGCTAGAGAGATTGGAGGGGGCGGTGGCTACACCTTC.

The V gene is TRBV6-5, the J gene TRBJ1-1; TRBD1 agrees at 8 bases. The CDR3 contains 15 residues. Germline CDR1 and CDR2: MNHEY and SVGAGI. Germline trimming cut 5 bases from V and 0 bases from J; bases unmatched to any gene: 5. CDR3 sequence (DNA): TGTGCCAGCAGTAACCCAGGGGGCATGAACACTGAAGCTTTCTTT. It codes for CASSNPGGMNTEAFF.

This clonotype was seen a few times. The rearrangement uses TRBV29-1 and TRBJ1-1, with D perhaps matching TRBD1 (6 bases). The CDR3 spans 14 residues. Germline CDR1 reads SQVTM; CDR2 reads ANQGSEA. Trimming removed 6 bases at V and 1 base at J, with 15 bases between. The DNA for the CDR3 is TGCAGCGTAGAATACAGGGCCCAGAACACTGAAGCTTTCTTT. It yields the protein CSVEYRAQNTEAFF.

The rearrangement joins TRBV6-2 or TRBV6-3 to TRBJ1-1; tentative D call: TRBD1 (6 bases). The germline gives CDR1 MNHEY, CDR2 SVGEGT. The CDR3 has 16 residues. The V end lost 6 bases, the J end lost 0 bases, and 17 bases lay between the germline ends. The CDR3 reads CASSWTVSRVNTEAFF. The CDR3 nucleotides are TGTGCCAGCAGCTGGACAGTTTCGAGGGTGAACACTGAAGCTTTCTTT.

This clonotype was picked up many times. The chain joins TRBV4-2 to TRBJ2-3; TRBD2 aligns across 11 bases. V was clipped by 0 bases and J by 6 bases; unmatched bases: 11. The germline V gene has CDR1 LGHNA and CDR2 YNFKEQ. This CDR3 has 18 amino acids. Written as DNA, the CDR3 is TGTGCCAGCAGCCAAGATTATGGTAGCGGGGGGGCGGGGGATACGCAGTATTTT. It is translated as CASSQDYGSGGAGDTQYF.

The rearrangement uses TRBV21-1 and TRBJ2-3. TRBV21-1 is recorded as a pseudogene. The CDR3 runs to 10 residues. Written as DNA, the CDR3 is TGTGCCAGCAGCAAAAGTGGGCAGTATTTT. Residues: CASSKSGQYF.

The chain couples TRBV5-1 to TRBJ2-1; no clear D gene. Germline lookup yields CDR1 SGHRS and CDR2 YFSETQ. Trimming pared 1 base from V and 6 bases from J, leaving 11 bases between. This CDR3 has 14 amino acids. The CDR3 DNA sequence: TGCGCCAGCAGCTTGACAAGGTGGGCCAATGAGCAGTTCTTC. As protein: CASSLTRWANEQFF.

The J gene is TRBJ2-5, the V gene TRBV20-1; D gene uncertain. Germline V gives CDR1 DFQATT, CDR2 SNEGSKA (reference sequence). The CDR3 totals 16 residues. V was clipped by 0 bases and J by 7 bases, with 21 bases between them. This chain's CDR3 is CSARDLEGEICGTQYF. The CDR3 DNA is TGCAGTGCTAGAGATCTTGAAGGAGAGATTTGTGGGACCCAGTACTTC.